This TCR beta chain comes out of a study of CD8 T cells in ankylosing spondylitis. Study-wide findings and caveats: Ankylosing spondylitis blood seemed to carry a telltale TCR beta motif made of several highly homologous variants.

Concerning this clonotype itself: Its antigen is currently unknown.

CDR3 length equals 13 residues. Germline V gives CDR1 SQVTM, CDR2 ANQGSEA. The V segment lost 4 bases and the J segment 7 bases; nucleotides outside the gene matches: 8. TCRdb called the 5' RACE reads again in MiXCR, with one record for every CDR3 protein. The table records about 360,000 distinct CDR3 sequences, 20% to 25% of them present only once. The V call is TRBV29-1, the J call TRBJ2-7; 9 positions match TRBD2. The sequenced sample consisted of blood, either unsorted or a sorted T cell fraction (not recorded which). The receptor was isolated from a male donor with ankylosing spondylitis or in good health (not recorded which). CDR3 in amino acids: CSVAAGGFGEQYF. CDR3 bases: TGCAGCGTTGCAGCGGGGGGTTTCGGTGAGCAGTACTTC.